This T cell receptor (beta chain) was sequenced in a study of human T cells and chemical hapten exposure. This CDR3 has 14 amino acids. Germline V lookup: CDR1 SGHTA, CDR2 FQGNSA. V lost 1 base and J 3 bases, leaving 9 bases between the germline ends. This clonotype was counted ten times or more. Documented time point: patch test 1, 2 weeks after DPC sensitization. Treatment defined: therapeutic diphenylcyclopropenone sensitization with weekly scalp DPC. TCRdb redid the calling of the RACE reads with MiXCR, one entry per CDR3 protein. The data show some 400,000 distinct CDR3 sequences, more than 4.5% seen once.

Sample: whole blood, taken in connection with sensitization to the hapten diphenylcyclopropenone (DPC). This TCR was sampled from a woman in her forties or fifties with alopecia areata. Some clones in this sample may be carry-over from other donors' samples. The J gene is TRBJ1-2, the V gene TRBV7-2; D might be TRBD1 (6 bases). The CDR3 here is CASSLGAGDYGYTF. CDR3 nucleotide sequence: TGTGCCAGCAGCTTAGGAGCAGGGGACTATGGCTACACCTTC. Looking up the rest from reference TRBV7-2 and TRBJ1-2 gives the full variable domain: GAGVSQSPSNKVTEKGKDVELRCDPISGHTALYWYRQSLGQGLEFLIYFQGNSAPDKSGLPSDRFSAERTGGSVSTLTIQRTQQEDSAVYLCASSLGAGDYGYTFGSGTRLTVV.